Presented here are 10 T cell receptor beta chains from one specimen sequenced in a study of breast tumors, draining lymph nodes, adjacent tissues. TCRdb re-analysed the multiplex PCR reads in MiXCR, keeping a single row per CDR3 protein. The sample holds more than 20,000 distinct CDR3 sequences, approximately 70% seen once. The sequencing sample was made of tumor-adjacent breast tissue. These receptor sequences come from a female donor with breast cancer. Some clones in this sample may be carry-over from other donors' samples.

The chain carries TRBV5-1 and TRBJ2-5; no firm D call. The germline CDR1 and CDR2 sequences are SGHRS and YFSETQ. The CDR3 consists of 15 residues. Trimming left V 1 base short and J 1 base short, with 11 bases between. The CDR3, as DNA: TGCGCCAGCAGCTTGTCCGCCCGAAGCCAAGAGACCCAGTACTTC. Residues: CASSLSARSQETQYF.

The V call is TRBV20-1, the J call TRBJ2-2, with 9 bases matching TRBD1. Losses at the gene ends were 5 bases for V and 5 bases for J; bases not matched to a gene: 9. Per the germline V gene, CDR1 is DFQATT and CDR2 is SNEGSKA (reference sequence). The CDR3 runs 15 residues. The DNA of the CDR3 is TGCAGTGCTGAAACCGGGACAGGGCTGACCGGGGAGCTGTTTTTT. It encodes CSAETGTGLTGELFF.

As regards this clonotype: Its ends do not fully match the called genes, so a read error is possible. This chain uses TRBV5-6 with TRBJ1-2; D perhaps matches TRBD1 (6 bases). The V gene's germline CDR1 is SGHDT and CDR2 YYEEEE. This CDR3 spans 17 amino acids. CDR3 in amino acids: CASSFGPRGRASYGCTF. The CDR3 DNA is TGTGCCAGCAGCTTCGGACCCCGGGGGCGAGCTAGCTATGGCTGCACCTTC.

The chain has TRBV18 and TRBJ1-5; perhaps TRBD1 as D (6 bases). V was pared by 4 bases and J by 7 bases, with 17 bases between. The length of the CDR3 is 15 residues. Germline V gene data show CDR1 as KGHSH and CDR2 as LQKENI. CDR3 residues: CASSLQQGWGQPQHF. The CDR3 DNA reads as TGTGCCAGCTCACTACAACAGGGATGGGGCCAGCCCCAGCATTTT.

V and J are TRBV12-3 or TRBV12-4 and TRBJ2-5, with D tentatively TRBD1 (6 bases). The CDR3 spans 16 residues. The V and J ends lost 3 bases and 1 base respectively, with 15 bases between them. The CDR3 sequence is CASSFRGAYFQETQYF. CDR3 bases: TGTGCCAGCAGTTTCAGGGGAGCCTATTTCCAAGAGACCCAGTACTTC.

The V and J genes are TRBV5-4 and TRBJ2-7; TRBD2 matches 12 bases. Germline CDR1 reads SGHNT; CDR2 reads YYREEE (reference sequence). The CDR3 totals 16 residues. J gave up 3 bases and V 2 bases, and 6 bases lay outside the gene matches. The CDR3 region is CASSFLRLAGDYEQYF. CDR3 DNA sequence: TGTGCCAGCAGCTTTCTGCGACTAGCGGGAGACTACGAGCAGTACTTC.

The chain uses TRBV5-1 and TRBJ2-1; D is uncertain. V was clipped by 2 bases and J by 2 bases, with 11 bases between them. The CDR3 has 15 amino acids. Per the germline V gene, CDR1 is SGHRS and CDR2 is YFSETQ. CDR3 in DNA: TGCGCCAGCAGCTTTTCAGCGCCCCCCTACAATGAGCAGTTCTTC. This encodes CASSFSAPPYNEQFF.

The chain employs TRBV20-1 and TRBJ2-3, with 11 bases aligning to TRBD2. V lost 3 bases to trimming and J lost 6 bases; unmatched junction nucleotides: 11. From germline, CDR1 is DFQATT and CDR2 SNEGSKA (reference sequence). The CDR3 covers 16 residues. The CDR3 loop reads CSASPLAGGVADTQYF. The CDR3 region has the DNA TGCAGTGCTAGCCCCCTAGCGGGAGGAGTCGCGGATACGCAGTATTTT.

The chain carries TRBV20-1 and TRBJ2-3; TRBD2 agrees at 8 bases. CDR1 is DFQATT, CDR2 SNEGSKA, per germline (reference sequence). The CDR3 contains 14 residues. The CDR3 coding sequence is TGCGGGGTGTTTACGGGAGGGAGCACAGATACGCAGTATTTT. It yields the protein CGVFTGGSTDTQYF.

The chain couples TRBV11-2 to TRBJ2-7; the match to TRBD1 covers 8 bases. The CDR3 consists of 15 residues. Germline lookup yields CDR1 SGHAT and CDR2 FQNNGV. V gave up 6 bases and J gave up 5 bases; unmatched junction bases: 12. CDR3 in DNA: TGTGCCAGCAGTTCCTACCGGGACAGGATCCACGAGCAGTACTTC. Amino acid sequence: CASSSYRDRIHEQYF. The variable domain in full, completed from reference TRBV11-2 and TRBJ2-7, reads EAGVAQSPRYKIIEKRQSVAFWCNPISGHATLYWYQQILGQGPKLLIQFQNNGVVDDSQLPKDRFSAERLKGVDSTLKIQPAKLEDSAVYLCASSSYRDRIHEQYFGPGTRLTVT.